Each of the 10 T cell receptor beta chains below was sequenced from the same sample in a study of T cells in Graves' hyperthyroidism and ophthalmopathy. What was amplified from RNA transcripts were TCR beta CDR3 regions. In the first-round RT-PCR of the TCR CDR3, the HTBI primer set was used. TCRdb reprocessed the multiplex PCR reads via MiXCR and lists one record per CDR3 protein. The sample has about 420,000 distinct CDR3 sequences; 15% to 17% are singletons. Material: blood. These receptors were collected from a young woman with Graves' hyperthyroidism.

This clonotype was counted at least ten times. The V and J genes are TRBV20-1 and TRBJ2-1; D is ambiguous. V was shortened by 6 bases and J by 0 bases, with 12 bases between the two germline ends. Per the germline V gene, CDR1 is DFQATT and CDR2 is SNEGSKA (reference sequence). The CDR3 contains 14 residues. The CDR3 bases are TGCAGTGCAAAGGACCCTAGCTCCTACAATGAGCAGTTCTTC. Residues: CSAKDPSSYNEQFF.

A few counts support this clonotype. The chain uses TRBV5-1 and TRBJ2-7, with 11 bases fitting TRBD2. This CDR3 is 15 amino acids long. Looked up from germline, CDR1 is SGHRS and CDR2 is YFSETQ. With V trimmed by 6 bases and J by 4 bases, 9 bases remained unmatched. CDR3 region: CASTPTSGSRYEQYF. CDR3 in DNA: TGCGCCAGCACGCCAACTAGCGGGAGTAGGTACGAGCAGTACTTC. Looking up the rest from reference TRBV5-1 and TRBJ2-7 gives the full variable domain: KAGVTQTPRYLIKTRGQQVTLSCSPISGHRSVSWYQQTPGQGLQFLFEYFSETQRNKGNFPGRFSGRQFSNSRSEMNVSTLELGDSALYLCASTPTSGSRYEQYFGPGTRLTVT.

This clonotype was seen more than once but under ten times. This chain joins TRBV6-1 and TRBJ1-4; unclear D gene. This CDR3 is 12 amino acids long. Trimming stripped 6 bases from V and 4 bases from J, with 6 bases between. The germline V gene encodes CDR1 MNHNS and CDR2 SASEGT. CDR3 residues: CASRDYNEKLFF. The CDR3 DNA reads as TGTGCCAGCAGGGACTATAATGAAAAACTGTTTTTT.

This clonotype was seen only a few times. This chain joins TRBV5-8 and TRBJ2-1; 12 bases are a match to TRBD1. The germline gives CDR1 SGHTS, CDR2 YDEGEE. Trimming removed 4 bases from V and 8 bases from J; junction bases left unmatched: 10. The CDR3 is 16 residues long. The CDR3, as DNA: TGTGCCAGCAGCCACGCCGGGACAGGGGGCATGGATGAGCAGTTCTTC. It is translated as CASSHAGTGGMDEQFF.

About this clonotype itself: The junction does not match germline at one end; this may be a read error. CDR3 in amino acids: CASSFRTASGNTIHF. CDR3 DNA sequence: TGTGCCAGCAGCTTCCGGACAGCCTCTGGAAACACCATACATTTT. This chain uses TRBV11-1 with TRBJ1-3, with D possibly TRBD1 on 6 matching bases. The CDR3 sequence is 15 residues long. In germline, CDR1 is SGHAT, CDR2 FQDESV (reference sequence).

This chain joins TRBV7-8 and TRBJ1-2; a possible D gene is TRBD1 (6 bases). The CDR3 has 14 amino acids. Trimming took 4 bases from V and 1 from J, leaving 10 bases between them. Germline V gene lookup returns CDR1 SGHVS and CDR2 FQNEAQ. CDR3 DNA: TGTGCCAGCAGCTCCGACAGGAGTAACTATGGCTACACCTTC. This sequence encodes CASSSDRSNYGYTF. Together with reference TRBV7-8 and TRBJ1-2, the CDR3 gives the full variable domain: GAGVSQSPRYKVAKRGQDVALRCDPISGHVSLFWYQQALGQGPEFLTYFQNEAQLDKSGLPSDRFFAERPEGSVSTLKIQRTQQEDSAVYLCASSSDRSNYGYTFGSGTRLTVV.

This clonotype has a count of ten or more. J is TRBJ2-3 and V is TRBV5-1, with D perhaps matching TRBD1 (6 bases). Germline V gene sequence: CDR1 SGHRS, CDR2 YFSETQ. V was shortened by 6 bases and J by 2 bases, with 10 bases between the two germline ends. This CDR3 is 13 amino acids long. The CDR3 nucleotides read TGCGCCAGCAAGCAGGGGCCCACAGATACGCAGTATTTT. It is translated as CASKQGPTDTQYF.

The sample holds many counts of this clonotype. The chain uses TRBV28 and TRBJ2-7, with D possibly matching TRBD1 (5 bases). Germline lookup yields CDR1 MDHEN and CDR2 SYDVKM. The CDR3 spans 12 residues. Trimming pared 10 bases from V and 3 bases from J, leaving 13 bases between. The CDR3: CATQRGGYEQYF. The CDR3 DNA sequence: TGTGCCACCCAAAGGGGTGGCTACGAGCAGTACTTC.

V gene TRBV6-5 combines with J gene TRBJ1-2, with a weak D call TRBD1 (5 bases). The germline gives CDR1 MNHEY, CDR2 SVGAGI. V lost 0 bases and J lost 4, with 9 bases in between. This CDR3 comprises 14 residues. The CDR3 region has the DNA TGTGCCAGCAGTTACTCGGGGGGAAGCTATGGCTACACCTTC. It specifies CASSYSGGSYGYTF.

Of note for this clonotype: This may be a read error, as it is one base from a much larger clone. The chain links TRBV5-4 to TRBJ2-3, with D hard to call. Germline V gene lookup returns CDR1 SGHNT and CDR2 YYREEE (reference sequence). This CDR3 is built from 15 residues. The CDR3 protein is CASSLDYRSTDTRYF. DNA for the CDR3: TGTGCCAGCAGCTTGGACTACCGAAGCACAGATACGCGGTATTTT.